This T cell receptor beta chain was recovered during a study of T cell responses to AZD1222 COVID-19 vaccine. The protocol was immunoSEQ multiplex PCR, while the TCRdb copy is restricted to in-frame clones and leaves out a portion. The profile shows 100,000 to 150,000 clones, over 75% of them singletons. Germline V gene sequence: CDR1 KGHDR, CDR2 SFDVKD. The length of the CDR3 is 15 residues. V lost 9 bases and J lost 1, with 14 bases in between. Note on this clone: Its target is not known.

General observations from the study: Just a handful of AZD1222 recipients were seropositive at baseline. Mostly white British, mostly female donors; authors suggested clonal diversity may be underestimated.

The V gene is TRBV24-1, the J gene TRBJ2-2; a weak D match, TRBD1 (6 bases). This TCR came from an adult in good health. The source was peripheral blood, collected on day 0 of AZD1222 vaccination. The CDR3 DNA follows: TGTGCCACCGTTCCGGGACATCGGAACACCGGGGAGCTGTTTTTT. This encodes CATVPGHRNTGELFF.